The 7 T cell receptor beta chains in this list originate from one sample, sequenced in a study of T cells in Graves' hyperthyroidism and ophthalmopathy. Amplification targeted TCR beta CDR3 regions from RNA transcripts. RT-PCR in the first round (using the HTBI primer set) targeted the TCR CDR3. TCRdb called the multiplex PCR reads again in MiXCR, with one record for every CDR3 protein. The table records about 270,000 distinct CDR3 sequences, 13% to 15% of them present only once. Sequencing was done on a sample of blood. Source of these receptors: a woman in her 50s with Graves' hyperthyroidism that later progressed to Graves' ophthalmopathy.

This clonotype was detected only a few times. V is TRBV19 and J is TRBJ1-2, with 9 bases lining up with TRBD1. Unmatched junction bases numbered 4, after V lost 1 base and J lost 7 bases. The CDR3 has 14 amino acids. Germline V gene data show CDR1 as LNHDA and CDR2 as SQIVND (reference sequence). The CDR3 region is CASSIADRGGGYTF. CDR3 DNA: TGTGCCAGTAGTATAGCGGACAGGGGAGGTGGCTACACCTTC.

By share of the sample, this clonotype is medium-sized. The CDR3 loop reads CASSLGETQYF. The CDR3 bases are TGTGCCAGCAGCCTGGGGGAGACCCAGTACTTC. The V and J genes are TRBV11-2 and TRBJ2-5; unclear D gene. The CDR3 covers 11 residues. Trimming pared 5 bases from V and 5 bases from J, leaving 6 bases between. Germline V lookup: CDR1 SGHAT, CDR2 FQNNGV.

This clonotype was detected a few times. The chain links TRBV10-3 to TRBJ1-1; 9 positions agree with TRBD1. J was trimmed by 11 bases and V by 6 bases; bases with no gene match: 4. The germline V gene encodes CDR1 ENHRY and CDR2 SYGVKD. The CDR3 loop spans 11 amino acids. CDR3 loop: CAISDDRGAFF. The CDR3 region has the DNA TGTGCCATCAGCGACGACAGGGGGGCTTTCTTT.

This clonotype has only a few counts. The chain carries TRBV9 and TRBJ1-2; D might be TRBD1 (6 bases). The CDR3 extends over 15 amino acids. Germline CDR1 reads SGDLS; CDR2 reads YYNGEE. With 4 bases removed from V and 4 bases from J, the gap between germline ends came to 17 bases. CDR3 amino acids: CASSPRGGEAYGYTF. CDR3 coding DNA: TGTGCCAGCAGCCCCCGAGGGGGGGAGGCCTATGGCTACACCTTC.

This clonotype was seen a handful of times. J is TRBJ2-3 and V is TRBV4-1; D possibly uses TRBD1 or TRBD2 (5 bases each). This CDR3 region has 19 residues. V was shortened by 4 bases and J by 5 bases, with 28 bases between the two germline ends. Germline values: CDR1 MGHRA, CDR2 YSYEKL. The chain's CDR3 is CASSRSGRTGTSSGDTQYF. Written as DNA, the CDR3 is TGCGCCAGCAGCCGGAGTGGCAGAACCGGGACCTCCTCAGGAGATACGCAGTATTTT.

This clonotype was seen ten or more times. This chain connects TRBV2 to TRBJ2-3; D may be TRBD1 (5 bases). The CDR3 is made up of 14 amino acids. Germline values: CDR1 SNHLY, CDR2 FYNNEI. Trimming removed 1 base at V and 6 bases at J, with 11 bases between. The CDR3 sequence: CASSEGHPGDTQYF. Written as DNA, the CDR3 is TGTGCCAGCAGTGAAGGGCACCCAGGGGATACGCAGTATTTT. Supplemented by reference TRBV2 and TRBJ2-3, the full variable domain reads EPEVTQTPSHQVTQMGQEVILRCVPISNHLYFYWYRQILGQKVEFLVSFYNNEISEKSEIFDDQFSVERPDGSNFTLKIRSTKLEDSAMYFCASSEGHPGDTQYFGPGTRLTVL.

This clonotype was recorded at least ten times. The rearrangement joins TRBV7-6 to TRBJ2-7; D not certain. CDR3 length equals 12 residues. CDR1 SGHVS and CDR2 FNYEAQ come from the germline V gene. The V and J ends lost 3 bases and 5 bases respectively, with 8 bases between them. The chain's CDR3 is CASSLMSNEQYF. Written as DNA, the CDR3 is TGTGCCAGCAGCTTGATGTCCAACGAGCAGTACTTC.